The next 9 T cell receptor beta chains were all read from a single sample in a study of T cell responses to AZD1222 COVID-19 vaccine. Method: immunoSEQ multiplex PCR; TCRdb's copy keeps in-frame clones and lacks some. The sample contains approximately 140,000 clones, 75% to 95% of which appear only once. Sequenced material: peripheral blood, taken on day 0 of AZD1222 vaccination. The receptors originated from an adult in good health.

The CDR3 here is CASSQFVASEQYF. The CDR3 nucleotides read TGTGCCAGCAGCCAATTTGTTGCGAGCGAGCAGTACTTC. This chain uses TRBV3-1 (or the pseudogene TRBV3-2) with TRBJ2-7; D gene uncertain. The CDR3 contains 13 residues. Germline V lookup: CDR1 LGHDT, CDR2 YNNKEL (reference sequence). Trimming left V 2 bases short and J 6 bases short, with 11 bases between.

The rearrangement uses TRBV25-1 and TRBJ1-4; perhaps TRBD1 as D (6 bases). The CDR3 has 15 residues. Germline V CDR1 and CDR2: MGHDK, SYGVNS. The V and J ends lost 3 bases and 7 bases respectively, with 15 bases between them. The CDR3 DNA is TGTGCCAGCAGTGAGGTCGGGACATTGCGTGAAAAACTGTTTTTT. Protein sequence: CASSEVGTLREKLFF.

The sample holds one count of this clone. This chain uses TRBV5-1 with TRBJ2-3; 7 positions match TRBD2. The V segment lost 0 bases and the J segment 4 bases; nucleotides outside the gene matches: 5. This CDR3 contains 15 residues. Germline V lookup: CDR1 SGHRS, CDR2 YFSETQ. The CDR3 sequence is CASSLGGSGADTQYF. CDR3 nucleotide sequence: TGCGCCAGCAGCTTGGGCGGGAGTGGCGCAGATACGCAGTATTTT.

The V and J genes are TRBV7-3 and TRBJ2-3, with 10 bases aligning to TRBD1. Germline V gene data show CDR1 as SGHTA and CDR2 as FQGTGA. With 5 bases clipped from V and 4 bases from J, the junction kept 6 bases outside the gene matches. The CDR3 has 15 residues. CDR3 DNA sequence: TGTGCCAGCAGCGTGGGACAGGGGTTGCCAGATACGCAGTATTTT. It encodes CASSVGQGLPDTQYF.

The rearrangement links TRBV11-3 to TRBJ2-2; D not certain. The V end was cut by 3 bases, the J end by 6 bases, with 5 bases between. The V gene's germline CDR1 is SGHNT and CDR2 YENEEA. The CDR3 is 12 amino acids. The CDR3 nucleotides are TGTGCCAGCAGCTTTATACCCGGGGAGCTGTTTTTT. It translates to CASSFIPGELFF.

The rearrangement links TRBV28 to TRBJ1-1; possibly TRBD1 for D (5 bases). There are 16 residues in the CDR3. Trimming stripped 3 bases from V and 4 bases from J, with 18 bases between. Germline-derived CDR1 and CDR2 are MDHEN and SYDVKM. CDR3 protein: CASSFFGAVAPTEAFF. The CDR3 nucleotides read TGTGCCAGCAGTTTTTTCGGGGCGGTGGCCCCCACTGAAGCTTTCTTT.

The V gene is TRBV6-2 or TRBV6-3, the J gene TRBJ2-7; 9 nucleotides line up with TRBD1. The V gene end was trimmed by 6 bases and the J gene end by 6 bases; junction bases not matched to a gene: 3. Germline V CDR1 and CDR2: MNHEY, SVGEGT. The CDR3 has 12 amino acids. Written as DNA, the CDR3 is TGTGCCAGCAGCCGGACAGGGGTCGAGCAGTACTTC. This gives the protein CASSRTGVEQYF.

This chain joins TRBV7-2 and TRBJ1-3; no clear D gene. Per the germline V gene, CDR1 is SGHTA and CDR2 is FQGNSA. Trimming removed 10 bases from V and 4 bases from J, with 14 bases in between. This CDR3 region has 13 residues. CDR3 in amino acids: CATRVGGGNTIYF. Here the CDR3 DNA reads TGTGCCACCCGCGTCGGCGGAGGAAACACCATATATTTT. The complete variable domain, with remaining parts taken from reference TRBV7-2 and TRBJ1-3, reads GAGVSQSPSNKVTEKGKDVELRCDPISGHTALYWYRQSLGQGLEFLIYFQGNSAPDKSGLPSDRFSAERTGGSVSTLTIQRTQQEDSAVYLCATRVGGGNTIYFGEGSWLTVV.

The genes are TRBV20-1 and TRBJ1-5; no reliable D call. This CDR3 has 12 amino acids. V gave up 3 bases and J gave up 4 bases, with 7 bases separating them. CDR1 and CDR2 (germline): DFQATT, SNEGSKA (reference sequence). The CDR3 nucleotides read TGCAGTGCTAGTCCGGGGAATCAGCCCCAGCATTTT. It yields the protein CSASPGNQPQHF.